The 26 T cell receptor beta chains reported below all come from one sample, sequenced in a study of early T cells in non-severe SARS-CoV-2 infection. TCRdb recomputed calls from the 5' RACE reads with MiXCR, one row per CDR3 protein. The table records 75,000 to 100,000 distinct CDR3 sequences, around 15% of them present only once. Input material: whole blood. The receptor set was obtained from an adult who was a healthcare worker with PCR-confirmed SARS-CoV-2 infection or an uninfected control (not recorded which).

This rearrangement joins TRBV13 to TRBJ2-7; no definite D call. V dropped 5 bases and J dropped 5 bases, with 10 bases sitting between them. Germline V gives CDR1 PRHDT, CDR2 FYEKMQ (reference sequence). The CDR3 runs to 12 residues. CDR3 in amino acids: CASSLHGNEQYF. The CDR3 DNA follows: TGTGCCAGCAGCCTCCACGGAAACGAGCAGTACTTC.

The chain carries TRBV29-1 and TRBJ2-5; D uncertain. Looked up from germline, CDR1 is SQVTM and CDR2 is ANQGSEA. The CDR3 has 13 amino acids. The ends were cut back, 1 base at V and 3 bases at J, with 9 bases in the middle. As DNA, the CDR3 is TGCAGCGTTGAAGGACCGGGTAAAGAGACCCAGTACTTC. This translates into CSVEGPGKETQYF.

DNA for the CDR3: TGTGCCAGCAGTTTAGGGACTGATGAGCAGTACTTC. Encoded protein: CASSLGTDEQYF. The chain links TRBV28 to TRBJ2-7, with D perhaps TRBD2 (6 bases). The CDR3 spans 12 residues. Germline CDR1 reads MDHEN; CDR2 reads SYDVKM. Trimming stripped 2 bases from V and 7 bases from J, with 9 bases between. Based on the CDR3 plus reference TRBV28 and TRBJ2-7, the full variable domain is DVKVTQSSRYLVKRTGEKVFLECVQDMDHENMFWYRQDPGLGLRLIYFSYDVKMKEKGDIPEGYSVSREKKERFSLILESASTNQTSMYLCASSLGTDEQYFGPGTRLTVT.

The chain is built from TRBV20-1 and TRBJ2-2; D uncertain. Germline V gives CDR1 DFQATT, CDR2 SNEGSKA (reference sequence). V lost 5 bases and J 4 bases, leaving 5 bases between the germline ends. This CDR3 is built from 11 residues. The CDR3 DNA sequence: TGCAGTGCTCAATTCACCGGGGAGCTGTTTTTT. Encoded protein: CSAQFTGELFF.

V is TRBV15 and J is TRBJ2-7; 7 nucleotides align to TRBD1. CDR3 length equals 17 residues. Germline values: CDR1 LNHNV, CDR2 YYDKDF (reference sequence). The trim removed 1 base at V and 4 bases at J, leaving 13 bases unmatched. CDR3 sequence reads: CATSRGSRGRDWYEQYF. The CDR3 region has the DNA TGTGCCACCAGCAGAGGTTCTAGGGGGCGCGACTGGTACGAGCAGTACTTC.

This sequence joins TRBV11-2 and TRBJ2-1, with 9 bases identical to TRBD1. Trimming at V came to 6 bases and at J to 9 bases, leaving 18 bases not matched to a gene. Germline CDR1 is SGHAT and CDR2 is FQNNGV. The CDR3 extends over 17 amino acids. DNA for the CDR3: TGTGCCAGCAGTAAATCGACAGGGGGGGGACCAGTAAGTGAGCAGTTCTTC. It translates to CASSKSTGGGPVSEQFF.

This clonotype was seen more than once but under ten times. J is TRBJ1-6 and V is TRBV27; no clear D. The CDR3 is 13 amino acids. The ends were cut back, 4 bases at V and 5 bases at J, with 6 bases in the middle. The germline CDR1 and CDR2 sequences are MNHEY and SMNVEV (reference sequence). CDR3: CASSSGHNSPLHF. CDR3 sequence (DNA): TGTGCCAGCAGTTCAGGCCATAATTCACCCCTCCACTTT.

This clonotype was counted a few times. The V and J genes are TRBV5-1 and TRBJ2-5; D gene ambiguous. This CDR3 spans 14 amino acids. Trimming stripped 0 bases from V and 2 bases from J, with 8 bases between. Germline CDR1 is SGHRS and CDR2 is YFSETQ. CDR3 in amino acids: CASSLDARQETQYF. The CDR3 DNA is TGCGCCAGCAGCTTGGACGCCAGACAAGAGACCCAGTACTTC. Full variable domain (outside the CDR3, taken from reference TRBV5-1 and TRBJ2-5): KAGVTQTPRYLIKTRGQQVTLSCSPISGHRSVSWYQQTPGQGLQFLFEYFSETQRNKGNFPGRFSGRQFSNSRSEMNVSTLELGDSALYLCASSLDARQETQYFGPGTRLLVL.

This clonotype was seen more than once but under ten times. The genes are TRBV6-5 and TRBJ2-3; 8 bases map to TRBD2. The germline V gene has CDR1 MNHEY and CDR2 SVGAGI. The CDR3 runs to 14 residues. With 6 bases clipped from V and 4 bases from J, the junction kept 6 bases outside the gene matches. The CDR3: CASSPGTRADTQYF. CDR3 DNA: TGTGCCAGCAGCCCCGGGACTAGGGCAGATACGCAGTATTTT.

The chain couples TRBV28 to TRBJ2-5, with 11 bases aligning to TRBD2. Germline V CDR1 and CDR2: MDHEN, SYDVKM. This CDR3 is 17 amino acids long. J gave up 3 bases and V 4 bases, and 10 bases lay outside the gene matches. The CDR3 DNA reads TGTGCCAGCAGTTCCCCTGGGGTAGCGGGAGGGGAAGAGACCCAGTACTTC. This codes for CASSSPGVAGGEETQYF.

The chain joins TRBV7-6 to TRBJ2-3, with 7 bases matching TRBD2. The germline V gene encodes CDR1 SGHVS and CDR2 FNYEAQ. The junction had 4 bases not matched to a gene; V was cut back by 1 base and J by 6 bases. CDR3 length equals 14 residues. CDR3 region: CASSLGGGPDTQYF. CDR3 DNA: TGTGCCAGCAGCTTAGGGGGGGGACCGGATACGCAGTATTTT.

This clonotype has a count of ten or more. This chain joins TRBV5-1 and TRBJ2-3; TRBD1 or TRBD2 may be the D gene (6 bases each). This CDR3 region has 15 residues. The germline V gene has CDR1 SGHRS and CDR2 YFSETQ. Trimming cost V 0 bases and J 4 bases, with 12 bases left between them. In DNA form, the CDR3 reads TGCGCCAGCAGCTTGGAAGGGGGGCGCCCAGATACGCAGTATTTT. Amino acid sequence: CASSLEGGRPDTQYF.

There are many counts of this clonotype. The CDR3 bases are TGTGCCAGCAGCTCCCTAGCAGCGGGAGTTTCCCAAGAGACCCAGTACTTC. Translation gives CASSSLAAGVSQETQYF. The genes are TRBV7-6 and TRBJ2-5; TRBD2 matches 8 bases. The CDR3 runs 17 residues. Germline CDR1 SGHVS, CDR2 FNYEAQ. J lost 1 base, V lost 4 bases, and 11 bases had no gene match.

This sequence joins TRBV9 and TRBJ1-2; the D is unclear. Germline-derived CDR1 and CDR2 are SGDLS and YYNGEE. The CDR3 contains 14 residues. V lost 4 bases and J 1 base, leaving 11 bases between the germline ends. CDR3 sequence: CASSPPAVNYGYTF. The DNA for the CDR3 is TGTGCCAGCAGCCCCCCGGCAGTTAACTATGGCTACACCTTC.

The gene calls are TRBV28 and TRBJ2-1; D unresolved. Germline-derived CDR1 and CDR2 are MDHEN and SYDVKM. V lost 3 bases and J lost 0, with 9 bases in between. This CDR3 has 15 amino acids. CDR3 bases: TGTGCCAGCAGTTTTTCAGCCCTCTCCTACAATGAGCAGTTCTTC. It translates to CASSFSALSYNEQFF.

There are a few counts of this clonotype. CDR3 sequence (DNA): TGCAGTGCTAGAGGGACACTAGCCAAAAACATTCAGTACTTC. Protein product: CSARGTLAKNIQYF. V usage is TRBV20-1 and J usage is TRBJ2-4; TRBD1 might be the D (5 bases). V was trimmed by 1 base and J by 0 bases, leaving 7 bases between them. CDR3 size: 14 residues. CDR1 is DFQATT and CDR2 is SNEGSKA in the germline V gene (reference sequence).

This clonotype was counted a few times. The V gene is TRBV5-1, the J gene TRBJ2-7, with 9 positions matching TRBD1. CDR1 is SGHRS, CDR2 YFSETQ, per germline. There are 15 residues in the CDR3. The V segment lost 3 bases and the J segment 0 bases; nucleotides outside the gene matches: 4. The CDR3 here is CASSSSTGGSYEQYF. The CDR3 bases are TGCGCCAGCAGCTCTTCGACAGGGGGCTCCTACGAGCAGTACTTC.

This clonotype was seen a few times. This chain connects TRBV20-1 to TRBJ1-1; a possible D gene is TRBD1 (6 bases). Trimming took 3 bases from V and 6 from J, leaving 14 bases between them. CDR3 length: 13 amino acids. Germline V gene data show CDR1 as DFQATT and CDR2 as SNEGSKA (reference sequence). The CDR3 sequence: CSAREGGPAEAFF. In nucleotides, the CDR3 is TGCAGTGCTAGGGAGGGGGGACCCGCTGAAGCTTTCTTT.

This clonotype was observed a handful of times. The chain uses TRBV13 and TRBJ2-3; TRBD2 matches at 11 bases. The trim removed 5 bases at V and 5 bases at J, leaving 3 bases unmatched. CDR3 length equals 14 residues. The germline V gene has CDR1 PRHDT and CDR2 FYEKMQ (reference sequence). CDR3 bases: TGTGCCAGCAGCGGTACTAGCGGGAGAGATACGCAGTATTTT. Translated: CASSGTSGRDTQYF.

The V gene is TRBV5-1, the J gene TRBJ1-1; tentatively, D is TRBD1 (6 bases). Germline values: CDR1 SGHRS, CDR2 YFSETQ. The CDR3 length is 14 residues. The ends were cut back, 4 bases at V and 1 base at J, with 11 bases in the middle. The CDR3 DNA follows: TGCGCCAGCAGCCCCCAGGGACAGAACACTGAAGCTTTCTTT. This translates into CASSPQGQNTEAFF.

The chain combines TRBV30 with TRBJ1-1, with D maybe TRBD1 (5 bases). The CDR3 loop spans 13 amino acids. Germline loops: CDR1 GTSNPN, CDR2 SVGIG (reference sequence). The V end was cut by 3 bases, the J end by 3 bases, with 11 bases between. CDR3 sequence (DNA): TGTGCCTGGAGCCCTGACAGACACACTGAAGCTTTCTTT. This sequence encodes CAWSPDRHTEAFF.

This chain links TRBV11-2 with TRBJ1-1, with 9 bases identical to TRBD1. From germline, CDR1 is SGHAT and CDR2 FQNNGV. This CDR3 contains 17 residues. With V trimmed by 1 base and J by 1 base, 7 bases remained unmatched. As DNA, the CDR3 is TGTGCCAGCAGCTTAGTGGACAGGGGCTTTGCGAACACTGAAGCTTTCTTT. Protein: CASSLVDRGFANTEAFF.

The rearrangement uses TRBV10-3 and TRBJ2-1; D is perhaps TRBD1 (5 bases). Between the trimmed V and J ends, which lost 4 bases and 5 bases, there was a span of 9 bases. Germline V gives CDR1 ENHRY, CDR2 SYGVKD. The CDR3 has 13 residues. The CDR3 sequence: CAISGQRDNEQFF. In nucleotides, the CDR3 is TGTGCCATCAGTGGACAGCGCGACAATGAGCAGTTCTTC.

V and J are TRBV2 and TRBJ2-7; tentative D call: TRBD2 (6 bases). This CDR3 contains 14 residues. Germline loops: CDR1 SNHLY, CDR2 FYNNEI. With 2 bases removed from V and 2 bases from J, the gap between germline ends came to 10 bases. This CDR3 is CASSESGGPYEQYF. CDR3 nucleotide sequence: TGTGCCAGCAGTGAATCCGGGGGACCCTACGAGCAGTACTTC.

This chain uses TRBV13 with TRBJ2-1, with D possibly matching TRBD2 (5 bases). Trimming took off 5 bases at V and 0 bases at J, with 23 bases between the two ends. This CDR3 is built from 19 residues. Germline CDR1 is PRHDT and CDR2 is FYEKMQ (reference sequence). The CDR3 region is CASSPSSPREKGSYNEQFF. In nucleotides, the CDR3 is TGTGCCAGCAGCCCCTCCTCTCCCCGGGAAAAGGGCTCCTACAATGAGCAGTTCTTC. The full variable domain, completed using reference TRBV13 and TRBJ2-1, is AAGVIQSPRHLIKEKRETATLKCYPIPRHDTVYWYQQGPGQDPQFLISFYEKMQSDKGSIPDRFSAQQFSDYHSELNMSSLELGDSALYFCASSPSSPREKGSYNEQFFGPGTRLTVL.

The J gene is TRBJ2-3, the V gene TRBV11-2, with D perhaps matching TRBD1 or TRBD2 (5 bases each). V was cut by 5 bases and J by 1 base, with 16 bases left in between. The CDR3 totals 16 residues. Germline loops: CDR1 SGHAT, CDR2 FQNNGV. For the CDR3, the DNA is TGTGCCAGCAGCGTCGACCGGGACCCACGCACAGATACGCAGTATTTT. Translating gives CASSVDRDPRTDTQYF.